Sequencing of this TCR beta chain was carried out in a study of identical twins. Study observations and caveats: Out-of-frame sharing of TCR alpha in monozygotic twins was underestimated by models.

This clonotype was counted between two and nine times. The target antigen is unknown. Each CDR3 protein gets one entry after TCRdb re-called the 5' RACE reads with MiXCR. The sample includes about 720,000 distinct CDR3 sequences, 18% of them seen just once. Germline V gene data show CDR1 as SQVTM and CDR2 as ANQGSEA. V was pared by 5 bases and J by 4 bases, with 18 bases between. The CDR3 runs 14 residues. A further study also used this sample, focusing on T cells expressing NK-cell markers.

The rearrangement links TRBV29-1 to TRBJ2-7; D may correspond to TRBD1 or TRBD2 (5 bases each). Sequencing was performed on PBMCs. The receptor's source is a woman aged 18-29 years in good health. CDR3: CSVLNSGANYEQYF. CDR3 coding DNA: TGCAGCGTTCTAAATTCCGGGGCCAATTACGAGCAGTACTTC.